This T cell receptor (beta chain) stems from a study of cytomegalovirus exposure and HLA in healthy donors. Concerning this clone itself: Its cognate antigen is unknown.

Germline CDR1 and CDR2: MGHRA and YSYEKL. This CDR3 has 15 residues. Trimming at V came to 5 bases and at J to 1 base, leaving 6 bases not matched to a gene. Study observations and caveats: Previous analysis showed most TCR beta V segments were productive about 90% or about 30% of the time. TCR beta sequences reportedly predicted most subjects' HLA-A and HLA-B alleles accurately.

The primer mix had 60 Vbeta and 13 Jbeta primers. Produced via immunoSEQ multiplex PCR; TCRdb's table is partial and in-frame only. This sample has 150,000 to 200,000 clones; approximately 72% occur once, and the top ten carry 2% to 3%. The receptor comes from a human donor in good health. This sequence joins TRBV4-1 and TRBJ2-7; TRBD2 matches at 9 bases. The sample consisted of PBMCs. For the CDR3, the DNA is TGCGCCAGCAGCAATACGCTAGCGGGGTCCTACGAGCAGTACTTC. Translation gives CASSNTLAGSYEQYF.